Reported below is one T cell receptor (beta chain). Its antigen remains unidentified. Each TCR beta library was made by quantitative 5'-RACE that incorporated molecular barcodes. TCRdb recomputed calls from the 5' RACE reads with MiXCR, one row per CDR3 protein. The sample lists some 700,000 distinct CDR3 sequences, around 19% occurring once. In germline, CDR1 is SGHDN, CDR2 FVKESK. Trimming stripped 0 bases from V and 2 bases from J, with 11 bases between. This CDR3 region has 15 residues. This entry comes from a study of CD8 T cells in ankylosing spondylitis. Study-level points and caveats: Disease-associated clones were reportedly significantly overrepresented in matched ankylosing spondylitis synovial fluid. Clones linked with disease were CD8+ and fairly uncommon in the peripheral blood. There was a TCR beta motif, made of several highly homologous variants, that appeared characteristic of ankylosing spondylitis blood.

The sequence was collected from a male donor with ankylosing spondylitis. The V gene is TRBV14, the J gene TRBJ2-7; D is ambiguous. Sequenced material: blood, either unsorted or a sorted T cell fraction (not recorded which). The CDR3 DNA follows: TGTGCCAGCAGCCAAGATCAAGGCAGGCCCTACGAGCAGTACTTC. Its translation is CASSQDQGRPYEQYF. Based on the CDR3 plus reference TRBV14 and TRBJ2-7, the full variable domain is EAGVTQFPSHSVIEKGQTVTLRCDPISGHDNLYWYRRVMGKEIKFLLHFVKESKQDESGMPNNRFLAERTGGTYSTLKVQPAELEDSGVYFCASSQDQGRPYEQYFGPGTRLTVT.